Following are 23 T cell receptor beta chains from one sample sequenced in a study of identical twins. One entry per CDR3 protein results from TCRdb running MiXCR on the 5' RACE reads. The table records 600,000 to 850,000 distinct CDR3 sequences, 15% to 20% of them present only once. This same sample was also part of a study on T cells expressing NK-cell markers.

The sequenced sample was PBMCs. These receptors came from a woman aged 18-29 years in good health.

This clonotype was seen ten or more times. The chain recombines TRBV12-3 or TRBV12-4 with TRBJ1-1, with a tentative D call TRBD1 (5 bases). There are 13 residues in the CDR3. V lost 6 bases, J lost 5 bases, and 13 bases lay in between. Here the CDR3 reads CASRPGIGTEAFF. The CDR3 nucleotides read TGTGCCAGCAGACCAGGGATTGGGACTGAAGCTTTCTTT.

V and J are TRBV5-1 and TRBJ2-7; maybe TRBD1 (6 bases). The CDR3 is 15 residues long. Germline-derived CDR1 and CDR2 are SGHRS and YFSETQ. With 4 bases removed from V and 9 bases from J, the gap between germline ends came to 23 bases. The CDR3 loop reads CASSHGRDTRGGQYF. The CDR3 DNA sequence: TGCGCCAGCAGCCATGGCCGGGACACCCGAGGCGGGCAGTACTTC.

This clonotype was observed a handful of times. The chain joins TRBV20-1 to TRBJ1-1; 7 bases are a match to TRBD1. V was clipped by 6 bases and J by 8 bases; unmatched bases: 9. Germline V gene sequence: CDR1 DFQATT, CDR2 SNEGSKA (reference sequence). The CDR3 runs to 12 residues. CDR3: CSASRQGGEAFF. The CDR3 region has the DNA TGCAGTGCCTCCAGACAGGGAGGCGAAGCTTTCTTT.

The sample holds a few counts of this clonotype. The chain recombines TRBV2 with TRBJ2-1; no firm D call. The germline CDR1 and CDR2 sequences are SNHLY and FYNNEI. V lost 2 bases to trimming and J lost 8 bases, with 7 bases between them. The CDR3 covers 12 residues. This CDR3 is CASSESSYEQFF. The CDR3 DNA follows: TGTGCCAGCAGTGAATCCAGCTATGAGCAGTTCTTC.

The V and J genes are TRBV6-5 and TRBJ2-7; 11 positions match TRBD2. Germline lookup yields CDR1 MNHEY and CDR2 SVGAGI. V was clipped by 2 bases and J by 2 bases; unmatched bases: 2. This CDR3 region has 15 residues. CDR3 region: CASSYQGLAAYEQYF. DNA of the CDR3: TGTGCCAGCAGTTACCAGGGACTAGCGGCCTACGAGCAGTACTTC.

This clonotype was observed a few times. The rearrangement joins TRBV20-1 to TRBJ2-2, with 7 bases identical to TRBD2. The CDR3 totals 17 residues. Germline values: CDR1 DFQATT, CDR2 SNEGSKA (reference sequence). V shed 0 bases and J 4 bases; nucleotides not matched to a gene: 11. The CDR3 here is CSARDSRLALGTGELFF. The DNA of the CDR3 is TGCAGTGCTAGAGATTCCCGACTAGCCCTGGGCACCGGGGAGCTGTTTTTT.

The rearrangement uses TRBV5-1 and TRBJ1-1, with 9 bases lining up with TRBD1. From germline, CDR1 is SGHRS and CDR2 YFSETQ. V lost 5 bases and J lost 4; bases outside the gene matches: 6. The CDR3 is made up of 14 amino acids. The CDR3 DNA reads TGCGCCAGCAGATCCGGGACAGGGCTCACTGAAGCTTTCTTT. As protein: CASRSGTGLTEAFF.

J is TRBJ2-7 and V is TRBV19; no reliable D call. CDR1 is LNHDA, CDR2 SQIVND, per germline (reference sequence). The V and J ends lost 5 bases and 2 bases respectively, with 16 bases between them. The CDR3 has 15 amino acids. The CDR3 DNA is TGTGCCAGTAGTGCCCCCCCGGGCCAACCCTACGAGCAGTACTTC. It yields the protein CASSAPPGQPYEQYF. The entire variable domain, with the rest obtained from reference TRBV19 and TRBJ2-7, is as follows: DGGITQSPKYLFRKEGQNVTLSCEQNLNHDAMYWYRQDPGQGLRLIYYSQIVNDFQKGDIAEGYSVSREKKESFPLTVTSAQKNPTAFYLCASSAPPGQPYEQYFGPGTRLTVT.

This clonotype was seen more than once but under ten times. The chain recombines TRBV18 with TRBJ2-3; D ambiguous. V lost 2 bases and J 2 bases, leaving 17 bases between the germline ends. CDR3 size: 17 residues. CDR1 is KGHSH and CDR2 is LQKENI in the germline V gene. The CDR3 DNA reads TGTGCCAGCTCACCAAAGTATATATGGGCTGACACAGATACGCAGTATTTT. Amino acids: CASSPKYIWADTDTQYF.

This clonotype was found a few times. This rearrangement joins TRBV7-3 to TRBJ1-1; the D gene is possibly TRBD1 (5 bases). V lost 4 bases and J 5 bases, leaving 14 bases between the germline ends. The CDR3 length is 14 residues. Germline CDR1 reads SGHTA; CDR2 reads FQGTGA. CDR3 loop: CASSSSGKGTEAFF. The DNA of the CDR3 is TGTGCCAGCAGCTCGAGTGGGAAGGGGACTGAAGCTTTCTTT.

The rearrangement links TRBV20-1 to TRBJ2-1; a weak D match, TRBD2 (5 bases). V lost 6 bases to trimming and J lost 1 base, with 13 bases between them. CDR1 DFQATT and CDR2 SNEGSKA come from the germline V gene (reference sequence). CDR3 size: 14 residues. The CDR3 DNA reads as TGCAGTGCCGTTCCCCGGGGTTCCTACAATGAGCAGTTCTTC. This gives the protein CSAVPRGSYNEQFF.

The chain is built from TRBV2 and TRBJ2-3, with D perhaps TRBD1 or TRBD2 (6 bases each). Trimming left V 1 base short and J 8 bases short, with 10 bases between. Germline V lookup: CDR1 SNHLY, CDR2 FYNNEI. The CDR3 loop spans 13 amino acids. The CDR3 region is CASSEEGGGTQYF. The CDR3 nucleotides are TGTGCCAGCAGTGAAGAAGGAGGGGGTACGCAGTATTTT.

V gene TRBV27 combines with J gene TRBJ2-2; unclear D gene. The CDR3 extends over 13 amino acids. The V gene's germline CDR1 is MNHEY and CDR2 SMNVEV (reference sequence). Trimming shortened V by 5 bases and J by 7 bases, and 11 bases separated the two germline ends. CDR3 in DNA: TGTGCCAGCAGTCCCATATCCGGCGGGGAGCTGTTTTTT. Amino acid sequence: CASSPISGGELFF.

The chain combines TRBV27 with TRBJ2-7; TRBD1 matches at 10 bases. This CDR3 is 17 amino acids long. Trimming took 2 bases from V and 3 from J; bases not matched to a gene: 10. Per the germline V gene, CDR1 is MNHEY and CDR2 is SMNVEV (reference sequence). The CDR3: CASSLRVGTGAIYEQYF. The CDR3 nucleotides read TGTGCCAGCAGTTTAAGAGTTGGGACAGGGGCCATCTACGAGCAGTACTTC.

This clonotype was recorded only once. This chain uses TRBV7-2 with TRBJ2-7; maybe TRBD2 (5 bases). V lost 3 bases and J 7 bases, leaving 13 bases between the germline ends. CDR1 and CDR2 from the germline V gene are SGHTA and FQGNSA. The CDR3 runs to 13 residues. The CDR3 loop is CASSLVRTGEQYF. Written as DNA, the CDR3 is TGTGCCAGCAGCTTGGTAAGGACGGGAGAGCAGTACTTC.

This clonotype has a handful of counts. The rearrangement joins TRBV20-1 to TRBJ2-1; D is unclear. The CDR3 loop spans 15 amino acids. The V end was cut by 0 bases, the J end by 5 bases, with 14 bases between. Per germline, CDR1 DFQATT and CDR2 SNEGSKA (reference sequence). In DNA, the CDR3 is TGCAGTGCTAGAGATCCCCTAGACCATAACAATGAGCAGTTCTTC. The encoded protein is CSARDPLDHNNEQFF.

The V call is TRBV12-3 or TRBV12-4, the J call TRBJ2-3; the D gene is possibly TRBD2 (5 bases). This CDR3 has 13 amino acids. Deletions cut 7 bases from V and 3 bases from J, with 11 bases between. CDR3: CASTPGFTDTQYF. The CDR3 coding sequence is TGTGCCAGCACTCCGGGGTTTACAGATACGCAGTATTTT.

This chain uses TRBV6-1 with TRBJ2-7, with a weak D call TRBD2 (6 bases). From germline, CDR1 is MNHNS and CDR2 SASEGT. V lost 4 bases, J lost 3 bases, and 16 bases lay in between. The CDR3 consists of 15 residues. The CDR3 region is CASSARGGQSYEQYF. CDR3 nucleotide sequence: TGTGCCAGCAGTGCCCGTGGAGGGCAAAGCTACGAGCAGTACTTC.

A few counts support this clonotype. This chain uses TRBV6-1 with TRBJ2-1; 10 bases are shared with TRBD2. Germline-derived CDR1 and CDR2 are MNHNS and SASEGT. Unmatched junction bases numbered 5, after V lost 5 bases and J lost 7 bases. There are 14 residues in the CDR3. Here the CDR3 DNA reads TGTGCCAGCAGTCAGGGACTAGCGCGAAATGAGCAGTTCTTC. It is translated as CASSQGLARNEQFF.

In this sample, this clonotype turned up a few times. The chain uses TRBV20-1 and TRBJ2-3; D unclear. The CDR3 has 13 amino acids. The germline V gene has CDR1 DFQATT and CDR2 SNEGSKA (reference sequence). Trimming left V 3 bases short and J 2 bases short, with 9 bases between. The CDR3 DNA reads TGCAGTGCTAGGCCCCTAGTCACAGATACGCAGTATTTT. It encodes CSARPLVTDTQYF.

The sample holds a few counts of this clonotype. V is TRBV5-1 and J is TRBJ1-1; 12 bases match TRBD1. The CDR3 is 13 amino acids. Germline-derived CDR1 and CDR2 are SGHRS and YFSETQ. The J segment lost 10 bases and the V segment lost 3 bases, leaving 4 bases of the junction unmatched. The CDR3 sequence: CASSSGQGAGAFF. The CDR3 DNA reads TGCGCCAGCAGCTCGGGACAGGGGGCGGGAGCTTTCTTT. The entire variable domain, with the rest obtained from reference TRBV5-1 and TRBJ1-1, is as follows: KAGVTQTPRYLIKTRGQQVTLSCSPISGHRSVSWYQQTPGQGLQFLFEYFSETQRNKGNFPGRFSGRQFSNSRSEMNVSTLELGDSALYLCASSSGQGAGAFFGQGTRLTVV.

The chain joins TRBV5-1 to TRBJ2-2, with no clear D. The CDR3 is 13 residues long. Germline V gives CDR1 SGHRS, CDR2 YFSETQ. Trimming pared 9 bases from V and 4 bases from J, leaving 13 bases between. The CDR3 here is CAIFIPATGELFF. The CDR3 DNA is TGCGCCATCTTCATCCCCGCCACCGGGGAGCTGTTTTTT.

The rearrangement joins TRBV19 to TRBJ2-2; no clear D. The CDR3 spans 13 residues. Trimming removed 7 bases at V and 1 base at J, with 7 bases between. Germline V gene data show CDR1 as LNHDA and CDR2 as SQIVND (reference sequence). The CDR3 region is CASKSRNTGELFF. CDR3 DNA sequence: TGTGCCAGTAAATCCCGGAACACCGGGGAGCTGTTTTTT.